Below, 11 T cell receptor beta chains from the same sample are listed, as sequenced in a study of post-analysis software for immune sequencing data. Their target antigens are unknown. Study results and caveats: Among four to six TRBV segments more frequent in patients than controls were TRBV5-6, TRBV5-1 and TRBV20-1.

Built from TCR beta cDNA, the libraries had unique molecular identifiers in them. TCRdb recomputed calls from the PCR reads with MiXCR, one row per CDR3 protein. The sample yields just over 250,000 distinct CDR3 sequences, about 40% seen once. Sequenced: blood. Receptors were obtained from a girl aged 10 to 17 with multiple sclerosis.

This chain connects TRBV2 to TRBJ1-5; D is unresolved. CDR3 size: 13 residues. With 6 bases removed from V and 5 bases from J, the gap between germline ends came to 11 bases. Germline V gives CDR1 SNHLY, CDR2 FYNNEI. CDR3 DNA: TGTGCCAGCAGGCGGAAACTCTATCAGCCCCAGCATTTT. Encoded protein: CASRRKLYQPQHF.

As regards this clonotype: This may be a read error: a much more frequent sequence differs by one nucleotide. The CDR3 DNA reads as TGTGCCAGCAGACCCAGGGGGATTGGCTACGAGCAGTTCTTC. Its translation is CASRPRGIGYEQFF. V and J are TRBV5-5 and TRBJ2-1; 7 bases map to TRBD1. V dropped 5 bases and J dropped 10; count of bases not matched to a gene: 12. CDR1 and CDR2 from the germline V gene are SGHKS and YYEKEE (reference sequence). The CDR3 covers 14 residues.

This clonotype was seen a few times. CDR3 in amino acids: CASSQTVNTEAFF. In nucleotides, the CDR3 is TGTGCCAGCAGTCAGACAGTGAACACTGAAGCTTTCTTT. The V and J genes are TRBV2 and TRBJ1-1; weak D call: TRBD1 (5 bases). Germline CDR1 is SNHLY and CDR2 is FYNNEI. This CDR3 is built from 13 residues. V was trimmed by 5 bases and J by 0 bases, leaving 7 bases between them.

The chain uses TRBV3-1 and TRBJ1-1; D perhaps matches TRBD1 (6 bases). Per the germline V gene, CDR1 is LGHDT and CDR2 is YNNKEL (reference sequence). The CDR3 is 14 amino acids. V was pared by 4 bases and J by 1 base, with 10 bases between. The DNA for the CDR3 is TGTGCCAGCAGCCCAGGACAGACGAACACTGAAGCTTTCTTT. It specifies CASSPGQTNTEAFF.

In this sample, this clonotype turned up a few times. The rearrangement joins TRBV9 to TRBJ1-6; possible D gene TRBD1, 6 bases. CDR3 length: 15 residues. Between the trimmed V and J ends, which lost 6 bases and 5 bases, there was a span of 15 bases. Germline CDR1 reads SGDLS; CDR2 reads YYNGEE. The CDR3 coding sequence is TGTGCCAGCACCCCTGGGGGCACAGATAATTCACCCCTCCACTTT. Protein sequence: CASTPGGTDNSPLHF.

The rearrangement uses TRBV28 and TRBJ2-7; 9 bases are shared with TRBD1. The trim removed 5 bases at V and 0 bases at J, leaving 8 bases unmatched. Germline V gene data show CDR1 as MDHEN and CDR2 as SYDVKM. The CDR3 is 16 amino acids. CDR3 in amino acids: CASSPVDRGVSYEQYF. CDR3 nucleotide sequence: TGTGCCAGCAGTCCCGTCGACAGGGGGGTCTCCTACGAGCAGTACTTC.

This clonotype appeared many times. The chain uses TRBV5-1 and TRBJ2-5, with no clear D. The CDR3 runs to 13 residues. Trimming took off 3 bases at V and 2 bases at J, with 8 bases between the two ends. Looked up from germline, CDR1 is SGHRS and CDR2 is YFSETQ. CDR3 nucleotide sequence: TGCGCCAGCAGCTGGACGGGTCAAGAGACCCAGTACTTC. Translation gives CASSWTGQETQYF.

As for this clonotype: A single base separates this from a much larger clone, so it may be a read error. It is likely a read error, because the conserved phenylalanine at the end of the CDR3 is missing. The CDR3 here is CASSSGEETQYV. The CDR3 bases are TGTGCCAGCAGTTCTGGGGAAGAGACCCAGTACGTC. The genes are TRBV28 and TRBJ2-5; D call uncertain. Germline V gene sequence: CDR1 MDHEN, CDR2 SYDVKM. This CDR3 region has 12 residues. V was trimmed by 4 bases and J by 3 bases, leaving 6 bases between them.

The chain employs TRBV18 and TRBJ1-5; no clear D gene. The CDR3 spans 13 residues. Per germline, CDR1 KGHSH and CDR2 LQKENI. The V end lost 6 bases, the J end lost 7 bases, and 13 bases lay between the germline ends. This CDR3 reads CASSERQEQPQHF. The CDR3 nucleotides read TGTGCCAGCTCTGAAAGGCAGGAACAGCCCCAGCATTTT.

The rearrangement links TRBV27 to TRBJ2-1; D is unresolved. The CDR3 spans 12 residues. Germline CDR1 MNHEY, CDR2 SMNVEV (reference sequence). The ends were cut back, 6 bases at V and 6 bases at J, with 9 bases in the middle. CDR3: CASSQIGNEQFF. The CDR3 nucleotides are TGTGCCAGCAGCCAAATAGGCAATGAGCAGTTCTTC.

Comments on this clonotype: Possible read error: a much larger clone is one base away. This chain joins TRBV5-1 and TRBJ2-5; D may correspond to TRBD1 or TRBD2 (5 bases each). The V gene lost 3 bases and the J gene lost 11 bases, with 20 bases spanning the gap. This CDR3 spans 14 amino acids. Looked up from germline, CDR1 is SGHRS and CDR2 is YFSETQ. CDR3 protein: CASSSLGTGDEQYF. The CDR3 nucleotides are TGCGCCAGCAGCTCCCTCGGGACCGGTGATGAGCAGTACTTC.